This passage covers 30 T cell receptor beta chains from one sample sequenced in a study of neurological immune-mediated disorders. Each CDR3 protein is one row after TCRdb ran MiXCR on the 5' RACE reads. The table shows some 60,000 distinct CDR3 sequences, with under 3% occurring only once. Sample: PBMCs. Receptor source: a man between 45 and 60 years old with multiple sclerosis.

This clonotype was observed many times. The chain links TRBV9 to TRBJ2-7; TRBD1 matches 7 bases. Germline values: CDR1 SGDLS, CDR2 YYNGEE. CDR3 length: 14 residues. Unmatched junction bases numbered 6, after V lost 4 bases and J lost 2 bases. CDR3 residues: CASSSRGTAYEQYF. The CDR3 bases are TGTGCCAGCAGCTCAAGGGGGACAGCCTACGAGCAGTACTTC. The full variable domain, its missing parts supplied by reference TRBV9 and TRBJ2-7, is DSGVTQTPKHLITATGQRVTLRCSPRSGDLSVYWYQQSLDQGLQFLIQYYNGEERAKGNILERFSAQQFPDLHSELNLSSLELGDSALYFCASSSRGTAYEQYFGPGTRLTVT.

This clonotype was recorded many times. The chain recombines TRBV7-9 with TRBJ1-1; 12 bases are shared with TRBD1. With V trimmed by 5 bases and J by 2 bases, 15 bases remained unmatched. The CDR3 has 19 amino acids. Germline values: CDR1 SEHNR, CDR2 FQNEAQ (reference sequence). Here the CDR3 DNA reads TGTGCCAGCAGCCCTAGGGGGGCCGGGACAGGGGGCCTTAACACTGAAGCTTTCTTT. The encoded protein is CASSPRGAGTGGLNTEAFF.

This clonotype was counted at least ten times. The rearrangement uses TRBV20-1 and TRBJ1-6; 7 bases fit TRBD1. The trim removed 5 bases at V and 2 bases at J, leaving 12 bases unmatched. This CDR3 comprises 17 residues. From germline, CDR1 is DFQATT and CDR2 SNEGSKA (reference sequence). CDR3 region: CSALPQGGTPYNSPLHF. The CDR3 bases are TGCAGTGCTCTACCCCAGGGGGGGACTCCCTATAATTCACCCCTCCACTTT.

This clonotype showed up many times. CDR3 bases: TGTGCCAGCAGTTACTCTCGGGGCTCTGAAGCTTTCTTT. Protein sequence: CASSYSRGSEAFF. V and J are TRBV6-6 and TRBJ1-1; weak D call: TRBD1 (5 bases). The CDR3 extends over 13 amino acids. Germline-derived CDR1 and CDR2 are MNHNY and SVGAGI (reference sequence). V lost 0 bases and J 6 bases, leaving 8 bases between the germline ends.

This clonotype was counted ten times or more. Written as DNA, the CDR3 is TGTGCCAGCAGCTTGGAAGTCCAAGAGACCCAGTACTTC. Translating gives CASSLEVQETQYF. The gene calls are TRBV5-6 and TRBJ2-5; D unclear. Germline CDR1 is SGHDT and CDR2 is YYEEEE. There are 13 residues in the CDR3. V was pared by 0 bases and J by 1 base, with 4 bases between. Variable domain in full (rest from reference TRBV5-6 and TRBJ2-5): DAGVTQSPTHLIKTRGQQVTLRCSPKSGHDTVSWYQQALGQGPQFIFQYYEEEERQRGNFPDRFSGHQFPNYSSELNVNALLLGDSALYLCASSLEVQETQYFGPGTRLLVL.

This clonotype was seen at least ten times. The chain employs TRBV27 and TRBJ1-1; perhaps TRBD1 as D (6 bases). CDR1 is MNHEY and CDR2 is SMNVEV in the germline V gene (reference sequence). The CDR3 length is 14 residues. Trimming pared 4 bases from V and 3 bases from J, leaving 12 bases between. Here the CDR3 reads CASSSSGVDTEAFF. CDR3 coding DNA: TGTGCCAGCAGTTCATCAGGGGTGGACACTGAAGCTTTCTTT.

This clonotype has a count of ten or more. This rearrangement joins TRBV20-1 to TRBJ2-1; perhaps D is TRBD1 or TRBD2 (5 bases each). V was clipped by 5 bases and J by 0 bases, with 11 bases between them. This CDR3 has 14 amino acids. Germline values: CDR1 DFQATT, CDR2 SNEGSKA (reference sequence). CDR3: CSALGDLSYNEQFF. As DNA, the CDR3 is TGCAGTGCTTTAGGGGACCTCTCCTACAATGAGCAGTTCTTC.

This clonotype has ten or more counts. The J gene is TRBJ2-5, the V gene TRBV12-3 or TRBV12-4; D perhaps matches TRBD2 (5 bases). There are 13 residues in the CDR3. V lost 3 bases and J lost 5, with 10 bases in between. As DNA, the CDR3 is TGTGCCAGCAGTTTGTCGGGGATGGAGACCCAGTACTTC. It codes for CASSLSGMETQYF.

To note about this clonotype: This may come from a read error, since a much larger clone is one base off. V and J are TRBV7-2 and TRBJ2-5; D ambiguous. Trimming stripped 5 bases from V and 2 bases from J, with 18 bases between. The CDR3 spans 16 residues. The germline gives CDR1 SGHTA, CDR2 FQGNSA. Here the CDR3 reads CASSTDAETQQETQYF. DNA of the CDR3: TGTGCCAGCAGCACCGATGCCGAGACACAACAAGAGACCCAGTACTTC.

This clonotype was seen at least ten times. The chain has TRBV20-1 and TRBJ1-5; D is undetermined. The V gene lost 1 base and the J gene lost 0 bases, with 10 bases spanning the gap. This CDR3 has 15 amino acids. Per germline, CDR1 DFQATT and CDR2 SNEGSKA (reference sequence). CDR3 sequence: CSARAVVGSNQPQHF. CDR3 nucleotide sequence: TGCAGTGCTAGAGCCGTGGTGGGTAGCAATCAGCCCCAGCATTTT.

This clonotype was detected many times. The chain recombines TRBV7-8 with TRBJ2-7; D unclear. Trimming left V 1 base short and J 0 bases short, with 7 bases between. CDR3 length: 14 amino acids. CDR1 is SGHVS and CDR2 is FQNEAQ in the germline V gene. The DNA for the CDR3 is TGTGCCAGCAGCTTAGGGGTCGTCTCCTACGAGCAGTACTTC. It encodes CASSLGVVSYEQYF.

This clonotype was seen repeatedly, ten times or more. The chain is built from TRBV20-1 and TRBJ2-4, with 8 bases aligning to TRBD2. Looked up from germline, CDR1 is DFQATT and CDR2 is SNEGSKA (reference sequence). Trimming at V came to 6 bases and at J to 3 bases, leaving 10 bases not matched to a gene. The CDR3 spans 15 residues. CDR3 bases: TGCAGTGCCACAATACCTCGGGGGGGCAAAAACATTCAGTACTTC. It yields the protein CSATIPRGGKNIQYF.

This clonotype was counted ten times or more. The chain uses TRBV10-3 and TRBJ2-1; 7 nucleotides agree with TRBD1. V trimming: 3 bases; J trimming: 0 bases; junction bases outside the gene matches: 5. The CDR3 is 16 amino acids. Germline loops: CDR1 ENHRY, CDR2 SYGVKD. CDR3 loop: CAISDSTGSSYNEQFF. The CDR3 DNA follows: TGTGCCATCAGTGACTCGACAGGGAGCTCCTACAATGAGCAGTTCTTC.

In its sample, this clonotype was seen many times. The rearrangement joins TRBV29-1 to TRBJ2-5; no definite D call. The CDR3 consists of 12 residues. The germline CDR1 and CDR2 sequences are SQVTM and ANQGSEA. The V end lost 4 bases, the J end lost 1 base, and 7 bases lay between the germline ends. The CDR3 DNA is TGCAGCGTTGTACGGTTCCAAGAGACCCAGTACTTC. Translation gives CSVVRFQETQYF. The whole variable domain, filled in from reference TRBV29-1 and TRBJ2-5, reads SAVISQKPSRDICQRGTSLTIQCQVDSQVTMMFWYRQQPGQSLTLIATANQGSEATYESGFVIDKFPISRPNLTFSTLTVSNMSPEDSSIYLCSVVRFQETQYFGPGTRLLVL.

About this clonotype itself: This could be a read error, since a much larger clone is one nucleotide away. The rearrangement links TRBV29-1 to TRBJ1-1; 7 bases are shared with TRBD1. The CDR3 spans 13 residues. Trimming at V came to 6 bases and at J to 6 bases, leaving 10 bases not matched to a gene. CDR1 and CDR2 from the germline V gene are SQVTM and ANQGSEA. The CDR3 loop reads CSVNGTAPSEAFF. Written as DNA, the CDR3 is TGCAGCGTAAACGGGACAGCCCCTTCTGAAGCTTTCTTT.

Many counts were recorded for this clonotype. The chain recombines TRBV20-1 with TRBJ2-7; 8 nucleotides align to TRBD2. V trimming: 6 bases; J trimming: 9 bases; junction bases outside the gene matches: 10. This CDR3 is 12 amino acids long. Germline CDR1 is DFQATT and CDR2 is SNEGSKA (reference sequence). In nucleotides, the CDR3 is TGCAGTGCCGCTGTAGCGGGGTTTCTGCAGTACTTC. It yields the protein CSAAVAGFLQYF.

This clonotype was picked up many times. The chain is built from TRBV7-2 and TRBJ1-4; perhaps TRBD1 as D (5 bases). The CDR3 has 14 amino acids. Germline CDR1 and CDR2: SGHTA and FQGNSA. V gave up 5 bases and J gave up 4 bases, with 11 bases separating them. The CDR3 protein is CASSREGYNEKLFF. The CDR3, as DNA: TGTGCCAGCAGCCGCGAGGGGTATAATGAAAAACTGTTTTTT.

With regard to this clonotype: This clone may be a read error of a much larger clone one base away. The rearrangement uses TRBV18 and TRBJ2-5; D possibly uses TRBD1 or TRBD2 (5 bases each). The CDR3 extends over 14 amino acids. Between the trimmed V and J ends, which lost 4 bases and 4 bases, there was a span of 13 bases. CDR1 is KGHSH and CDR2 is LQKENI in the germline V gene. The chain's CDR3 is CASSQVGGGETQYF. In DNA, the CDR3 is TGTGCCAGCTCACAAGTAGGTGGGGGAGAGACCCAGTACTTC.

This clonotype was recorded a few times. A much larger clone differs from this one at a single base, so this may be a read error. CDR3 residues: CASRAKGNTEAFF. CDR3 DNA sequence: TGTGCCAGCAGGGCAAAGGGGAACACTGAAGCTTTCTTT. The J gene is TRBJ1-1, the V gene TRBV6-5; no firm D call. Trimming removed 6 bases at V and 1 base at J, with 9 bases between. Germline CDR1 is MNHEY and CDR2 is SVGAGI. The CDR3 loop spans 13 amino acids.

This clonotype appeared many times. The V and J genes are TRBV29-1 and TRBJ2-7; no reliable D call. Trimming took off 4 bases at V and 2 bases at J, with 6 bases between the two ends. The CDR3 has 11 residues. Germline V gives CDR1 SQVTM, CDR2 ANQGSEA. CDR3 bases: TGCAGCGTTGCGGTAGCCTACGAGCAGTACTTC. Translated: CSVAVAYEQYF.

This clonotype was seen ten or more times. This chain connects TRBV7-2 to TRBJ1-4, with 7 positions matching TRBD1. CDR1 is SGHTA and CDR2 is FQGNSA in the germline V gene. CDR3 length: 17 amino acids. J lost 7 bases, V lost 5 bases, and 16 bases had no gene match. CDR3: CASSAGAGGSVTEKLFF. CDR3 coding DNA: TGTGCCAGCAGCGCCGGGGCAGGGGGTTCGGTTACTGAAAAACTGTTTTTT.

The sample holds many counts of this clonotype. The J gene is TRBJ2-5, the V gene TRBV6-6; D unresolved. The CDR3 is 12 amino acids. V lost 6 bases, J lost 0 bases, and 5 bases lay in between. CDR1 is MNHNY, CDR2 SVGAGI, per germline (reference sequence). The CDR3 DNA reads as TGTGCCAGCAGACTATACCAAGAGACCCAGTACTTC. It translates to CASRLYQETQYF.

There are many counts of this clonotype. J is TRBJ2-2 and V is TRBV11-2, with D tentatively TRBD1 (6 bases). Germline CDR1 reads SGHAT; CDR2 reads FQNNGV. V shed 3 bases and J shed 7 bases, with 12 bases lying between them. This CDR3 has 14 amino acids. Here the CDR3 reads CASSFSRGGGELFF. CDR3 bases: TGTGCCAGCAGCTTTAGCAGGGGCGGCGGGGAGCTGTTTTTT.

This rearrangement joins TRBV29-1 to TRBJ2-3; D gene ambiguous. Trimming took off 6 bases at V and 2 bases at J, with 6 bases between the two ends. The germline V gene has CDR1 SQVTM and CDR2 ANQGSEA. The CDR3 is 11 residues long. CDR3: CSVDHTDTQYF. The CDR3 DNA reads as TGCAGCGTAGACCACACAGATACGCAGTATTTT.

This clonotype counts as medium-sized. The chain links TRBV29-1 to TRBJ2-2, with a tentative D call TRBD2 (5 bases). Germline CDR1 SQVTM, CDR2 ANQGSEA. The V and J ends lost 3 bases and 4 bases respectively, with 12 bases between them. The CDR3 has 14 residues. As DNA, the CDR3 is TGCAGCGTTGAGCGGGCTGACGTCACCGGGGAGCTGTTTTTT. Translating gives CSVERADVTGELFF.

This clonotype came up many times. The rearrangement uses TRBV6-2 or TRBV6-3 and TRBJ2-2, with D unclear. CDR1 MNHEY and CDR2 SVGEGT come from the germline V gene. Trimming left V 5 bases short and J 0 bases short, with 13 bases between. The CDR3 runs to 16 residues. CDR3 loop: CASSTRGRANTGELFF. In DNA, the CDR3 is TGTGCCAGCAGTACCCGCGGACGGGCGAACACCGGGGAGCTGTTTTTT.

This clonotype showed up many times. The chain couples TRBV6-5 to TRBJ1-1, with D tentatively TRBD1 (5 bases). This CDR3 region has 13 residues. Germline-derived CDR1 and CDR2 are MNHEY and SVGAGI. The V and J ends lost 8 bases and 7 bases respectively, with 17 bases between them. The CDR3, as DNA: TGTGCCAGCCATAGCCCCAGGGTGAATGAAGCTTTCTTT. Protein sequence: CASHSPRVNEAFF.

This clonotype was recorded many times. V and J are TRBV5-1 and TRBJ2-3; TRBD2 aligns across 15 bases. The CDR3 is made up of 16 amino acids. The ends lost 4 bases at V and 6 bases at J; junction bases unmatched: 6. The V gene's germline CDR1 is SGHRS and CDR2 YFSETQ. Here the CDR3 DNA reads TGCGCCAGCAGCCCAGGACTAGCGGGGGGGCCGGATACGCAGTATTTT. Amino acid sequence: CASSPGLAGGPDTQYF.

This clonotype has at least ten counts. J is TRBJ2-5 and V is TRBV5-5; D call uncertain. Trimming pared 2 bases from V and 1 base from J, leaving 9 bases between. This CDR3 is 14 amino acids long. CDR1 and CDR2 from the germline V gene are SGHKS and YYEKEE (reference sequence). CDR3 amino acids: CASSFRTVQETQYF. CDR3 nucleotide sequence: TGTGCCAGCAGCTTCAGAACAGTCCAAGAGACCCAGTACTTC.

This clonotype has ten or more counts. V and J are TRBV7-9 and TRBJ1-1; D unclear. Germline CDR1 SEHNR, CDR2 FQNEAQ (reference sequence). The CDR3 loop spans 14 amino acids. V was cut by 6 bases and J by 1 base, with 12 bases left in between. CDR3 residues: CASSSGTQNTEAFF. CDR3 DNA: TGTGCCAGCAGTTCAGGCACCCAGAACACTGAAGCTTTCTTT.